These 20 T cell receptor beta chains share one sample of origin, sequenced in a study of cytomegalovirus exposure and HLA in healthy donors. The PCR contained 60 Vbeta and 13 Jbeta primers. TCRdb's table, derived via immunoSEQ multiplex PCR, lists solely in-frame clones and lacks some. The sample has more than 80,000 clones; around 79% are singletons. Sequencing used PBMCs. These receptor sequences come from a man aged 60 to 75 in good health and CMV-seronegative.

The rearrangement joins TRBV4-1 to TRBJ1-5; TRBD1 aligns across 12 bases. From germline, CDR1 is MGHRA and CDR2 YSYEKL. The CDR3 spans 16 residues. J gave up 4 bases and V 4 bases, and 5 bases lay outside the gene matches. CDR3 amino acids: CASSLGTGGSNQPQHF. CDR3 coding DNA: TGCGCCAGCAGCCTAGGGACAGGGGGCTCGAATCAGCCCCAGCATTTT.

The CDR3: CASSPTSGGPLNTGELFF. DNA of the CDR3: TGTGCCAGCAGCCCGACTAGCGGGGGCCCACTGAACACCGGGGAGCTGTTTTTT. The chain couples TRBV7-9 to TRBJ2-2; TRBD2 agrees at 12 bases. J lost 1 base, V lost 5 bases, and 8 bases had no gene match. This CDR3 contains 18 residues. Germline CDR1 and CDR2: SEHNR and FQNEAQ (reference sequence).

This chain connects TRBV11-2 to TRBJ1-1; TRBD1 might be the D (5 bases). The germline V gene has CDR1 SGHAT and CDR2 FQNNGV. Between the trimmed V and J ends, which lost 2 bases and 4 bases, there was a span of 14 bases. This CDR3 contains 15 residues. The CDR3 here is CASSLRGGSVTEAFF. DNA for the CDR3: TGTGCCAGCAGCTTAAGGGGAGGGTCGGTCACTGAAGCTTTCTTT.

The J gene is TRBJ1-5, the V gene TRBV6-5; TRBD1 agrees at 7 bases. Germline V gives CDR1 MNHEY, CDR2 SVGAGI. The CDR3 length is 14 residues. Germline trimming cut 2 bases from V and 5 bases from J; bases unmatched to any gene: 3. The CDR3 loop is CASSYRQGHQPQHF. The CDR3, as DNA: TGTGCCAGCAGTTACAGACAGGGCCATCAGCCCCAGCATTTT.

The chain recombines TRBV19 with TRBJ1-2; tentatively, D is TRBD1 (6 bases). CDR3 size: 14 residues. The ends were cut back, 5 bases at V and 7 bases at J, with 17 bases in the middle. Germline CDR1 is LNHDA and CDR2 is SQIVND (reference sequence). CDR3 loop: CASSSWGQGLGYTF. DNA for the CDR3: TGTGCCAGTAGTTCGTGGGGGCAGGGGCTTGGCTACACCTTC.

The sample holds one count of this clone. CDR3 nucleotides: TGTGCCAGCAGCGGACAGAGGCCTGGCTACACCTTC. This encodes CASSGQRPGYTF. The V and J genes are TRBV7-3 and TRBJ1-2; tentatively, D is TRBD1 (6 bases). The CDR3 is 12 amino acids. Trimming stripped 5 bases from V and 7 bases from J, with 11 bases between. CDR1 SGHTA and CDR2 FQGTGA come from the germline V gene.

The chain is built from TRBV5-1 and TRBJ2-3; 7 nucleotides line up with TRBD2. The CDR3 totals 14 residues. V trimming: 5 bases; J trimming: 5 bases; junction bases outside the gene matches: 8. From germline, CDR1 is SGHRS and CDR2 YFSETQ. The CDR3 sequence is CASRGGERIDTQYF. The CDR3 DNA reads as TGCGCCAGCAGGGGGGGGGAACGCATAGATACGCAGTATTTT.

The J gene is TRBJ2-1, the V gene TRBV11-3, with 9 bases matching TRBD1. Germline-derived CDR1 and CDR2 are SGHNT and YENEEA. The CDR3 covers 14 residues. The V and J ends lost 5 bases and 9 bases, in that order; junction bases with no gene match: 8. CDR3 in DNA: TGTGCCAGCAGCCCACAACAGGGGGCGGGTGAGCAGTTCTTC. Residues: CASSPQQGAGEQFF. The whole variable domain, filled in from reference TRBV11-3 and TRBJ2-1, reads EAGVVQSPRYKIIEKKQPVAFWCNPISGHNTLYWYLQNLGQGPELLIRYENEEAVDDSQLPKDRFSAERLKGVDSTLKIQPAELGDSAVYLCASSPQQGAGEQFFGPGTRLTVL.

CDR3 sequence reads: CASSGRTSADTQYF. The CDR3 DNA reads TGTGCCAGCAGCGGGCGGACTAGCGCAGATACGCAGTATTTT. The chain is built from TRBV7-2 and TRBJ2-3; TRBD2 aligns across 9 bases. CDR1 is SGHTA, CDR2 FQGNSA, per germline. V was pared by 5 bases and J by 4 bases, with 4 bases of the junction left unmatched. The CDR3 totals 14 residues.

The rearrangement uses TRBV2 and TRBJ1-5; D is perhaps TRBD1 (6 bases). The V end was cut by 0 bases, the J end by 7 bases, with 16 bases between. The CDR3 is 16 amino acids. The V gene's germline CDR1 is SNHLY and CDR2 FYNNEI. CDR3 loop: CASSEALDRTGQPQHF. Written as DNA, the CDR3 is TGTGCCAGCAGTGAAGCGCTAGACAGGACTGGGCAGCCCCAGCATTTT. Drawing the rest from reference TRBV2 and TRBJ1-5, the complete variable domain is EPEVTQTPSHQVTQMGQEVILRCVPISNHLYFYWYRQILGQKVEFLVSFYNNEISEKSEIFDDQFSVERPDGSNFTLKIRSTKLEDSAMYFCASSEALDRTGQPQHFGDGTRLSIL.

The chain employs TRBV7-9 and TRBJ1-1; no clear D gene. The V and J ends lost 5 bases and 0 bases respectively, with 7 bases between them. CDR3 length equals 13 residues. Germline CDR1 reads SEHNR; CDR2 reads FQNEAQ (reference sequence). The CDR3 sequence: CASSVELNTEAFF. In DNA form, the CDR3 reads TGTGCCAGCAGCGTCGAGTTGAACACTGAAGCTTTCTTT.

The chain employs TRBV5-1 and TRBJ2-5; perhaps TRBD1 as D (6 bases). Germline CDR1 SGHRS, CDR2 YFSETQ. This CDR3 is 17 amino acids long. V lost 0 bases to trimming and J lost 0 bases, with 15 bases between them. The CDR3 sequence is CASSLAGVQGYQETQYF. CDR3 nucleotides: TGCGCCAGCAGCTTGGCCGGGGTACAGGGCTACCAAGAGACCCAGTACTTC.

This sequence joins TRBV5-6 and TRBJ1-3; possible D gene TRBD1, 5 bases. Trimming cost V 4 bases and J 1 base, with 9 bases left between them. This CDR3 comprises 14 residues. Germline CDR1 reads SGHDT; CDR2 reads YYEEEE. CDR3 DNA: TGTGCCAGCAGCGCGGGACTTTCTGGAAACACCATATATTTT. Translating it yields CASSAGLSGNTIYF. The whole variable domain, remainder taken from reference TRBV5-6 and TRBJ1-3, is DAGVTQSPTHLIKTRGQQVTLRCSPKSGHDTVSWYQQALGQGPQFIFQYYEEEERQRGNFPDRFSGHQFPNYSSELNVNALLLGDSALYLCASSAGLSGNTIYFGEGSWLTVV.

Comment on this clone: Distinct nucleotide sequences in the sample also encode this CDR3. This chain joins TRBV29-1 and TRBJ1-2; D remains unclear. Deletions cut 4 bases from V and 2 bases from J, with 11 bases between. The length of the CDR3 is 13 residues. The germline V gene encodes CDR1 SQVTM and CDR2 ANQGSEA. In DNA, the CDR3 is TGCAGCGTTGGAGCGGGAGGGAACTATGGCTACACCTTC. Translation gives CSVGAGGNYGYTF.

Regarding this clone: Other DNA sequences in this specimen translate into the identical CDR3. V usage is TRBV4-3 and J usage is TRBJ1-5; D not certain. CDR3 size: 13 residues. V was trimmed by 0 bases and J by 7 bases, leaving 7 bases between them. Germline V gives CDR1 LGHNA, CDR2 YSLEER. The CDR3 here is CASSQDSGQPQHF. The DNA of the CDR3 is TGCGCCAGCAGCCAAGATTCGGGGCAGCCCCAGCATTTT.

Remarks on this clone: Additional DNA sequences in this sample encode the identical CDR3. V usage is TRBV14 and J usage is TRBJ2-4, with TRBD2 as a possible D gene (5 bases). The germline CDR1 and CDR2 sequences are SGHDN and FVKESK. The CDR3 loop spans 15 amino acids. Trimming took off 1 base at V and 1 base at J, with 8 bases between the two ends. The CDR3 DNA reads as TGTGCCAGCAGCCAAGGGGGAGCGGCCAAAAACATTCAGTACTTC. Translated, it gives CASSQGGAAKNIQYF.

The chain has TRBV5-5 and TRBJ2-5; 8 bases line up with TRBD2. CDR1 is SGHKS, CDR2 YYEKEE, per germline (reference sequence). V shed 0 bases, J shed 7 bases, and the junction held 8 bases outside the gene matches. This CDR3 comprises 15 residues. CDR3 residues: CASSLDGGASSTQYF. The CDR3 DNA reads TGTGCCAGCAGCTTGGACGGGGGGGCGTCGTCGACCCAGTACTTC.

The V and J genes are TRBV5-4 and TRBJ2-5; TRBD2 might be the D (5 bases). V shed 1 base and J shed 5 bases, with 12 bases lying between them. Germline V gives CDR1 SGHNT, CDR2 YYREEE (reference sequence). The CDR3 is 14 residues long. The CDR3 reads CASSLRLGLETQYF. Written as DNA, the CDR3 is TGTGCCAGCAGCTTGCGGCTAGGACTGGAGACCCAGTACTTC.

J is TRBJ1-4 and V is TRBV14; D gene unclear. Trimming removed 1 base at V and 11 bases at J, with 8 bases between. The germline V gene has CDR1 SGHDN and CDR2 FVKESK. The CDR3 is 12 residues long. CDR3 residues: CASSQASGKLFF. The CDR3 DNA is TGTGCCAGCAGCCAAGCTAGCGGGAAACTGTTTTTT.

This chain joins TRBV7-2 and TRBJ2-5; D is perhaps TRBD2 (5 bases). The V end lost 7 bases, the J end lost 0 bases, and 15 bases lay between the germline ends. CDR3 size: 15 residues. Looked up from germline, CDR1 is SGHTA and CDR2 is FQGNSA. The CDR3 loop is CASTLNSAYQETQYF. The CDR3 DNA is TGTGCCAGCACCCTTAATAGCGCCTACCAAGAGACCCAGTACTTC.